A selection of T cell receptor beta chains follows, all from one sample in a study of naive and memory T cell subsets. Each CDR3 protein gets one entry after TCRdb re-called the UMI-ligation and nested PCR reads with MiXCR. The repertoire includes 100,000 to 150,000 distinct CDR3 sequences, 35% to 40% of them detected once, and approximately 0.9% sits in the top ten. Sequencing was performed on central memory CD4+ T cells from blood. These receptors were obtained from a human donor in good health. Each CDR3 is given with its conserved first and last residue. A D gene is named only where the DNA matches it firmly. Size values are once, few and many counts, or a class for expanded clones, and some rows have none.

cdr3_length d_call j_call clone_size v_call cdr3_nt cdr3_aa
17 TRBD1 TRBJ2-1 once TRBV3-1 TGTGCCAGCAGCCCCCGCCCGGGCACAGGGGCCCGGAGTGAGCAGTTCTTC CASSPRPGTGARSEQFF
15 TRBD2 TRBJ2-3 few TRBV24-1 TGTGCCACCAGTCATAGCGGGCCCGAAAAAGATACGCAGTATTTT CATSHSGPEKDTQYF
13 TRBD2 TRBJ2-7 . TRBV30 TGTGCCTGGAGGGAGGGGACTACCTACGAGCAGTACTTC CAWREGTTYEQYF
16 TRBD2 TRBJ2-7 . TRBV7-2 TGTGCCAGCAGCGCACGCGGGACTAGCGGGACCTACGAGCAGTACTTC CASSARGTSGTYEQYF
15 TRBD1 TRBJ1-4 once TRBV6-6 TGTGCCAGCAGTGACAGGACAGGGGGGAATGAAAAACTGTTTTTT CASSDRTGGNEKLFF
14 . TRBJ2-2 . TRBV20-1 TGCAGTGCCCCCAGAGGGCAGGCCACCGGGGAGCTGTTTTTT CSAPRGQATGELFF
16 TRBD1 TRBJ2-3 . TRBV2 TGTGCCAGCAAGTGGGGGAGACAGGGCCTTGGAAATACGCAGTATTTT CASKWGRQGLGNTQYF
14 . TRBJ2-3 few TRBV6-5 TGTGCCAGCAGTTACTGGGGACTCACAGATACGCAGTATTTT CASSYWGLTDTQYF
15 TRBD2 TRBJ2-1 . TRBV3-1 TGTGCCAGCAGCCAAGGACGCCCTAGCGGGAGGGAGCAGTTCTTC CASSQGRPSGREQFF
14 . TRBJ1-3 . TRBV6-6 TGTGCCAGCAGTTATCTTACGTCTGGAAACACCATATATTTT CASSYLTSGNTIYF
17 TRBD2 TRBJ2-3 . TRBV4-1 TGCGCCAGCAGCCAAGACCCCAGCGGGAGGGCGGGGGATACGCAGTATTTT CASSQDPSGRAGDTQYF
15 TRBD1 TRBJ1-1 few TRBV30 TGTGCCTGGAGTAATCGTGGGACAGGGAAAACTGAAGCTTTCTTT CAWSNRGTGKTEAFF
12 TRBD1 TRBJ1-1 few TRBV7-6 TGTGCCAGCAGCTCGACAGGGGCTGAAGCTTTCTTT CASSSTGAEAFF
14 . TRBJ2-7 many TRBV27 TGTGCCAGCAGTTCCCGGTTAGGGACCTACGAGCAGTACTTC CASSSRLGTYEQYF
16 TRBD1 TRBJ2-3 . TRBV9 TGTGCCAGCAGCGTCATAGGGGACAGAAGCACAGATACGCAGTATTTT CASSVIGDRSTDTQYF
12 . TRBJ1-2 . TRBV6-1 TGTGCCAGCAGGGGATGGATAGGGCAGTACACCTTC CASRGWIGQYTF
14 . TRBJ2-7 few TRBV11-1 TGTGCCAGCAGCTCGGACACCAACTCCTACGAGCAGTACTTC CASSSDTNSYEQYF
12 . TRBJ2-7 few TRBV10-3 TGTGCCATCCAAGGTTCAGGATACGAGCAGTACTTC CAIQGSGYEQYF
13 . TRBJ1-1 . TRBV18 TGTGCCAGCTCACGGAATAGGGACACTGAAGCTTTCTTT CASSRNRDTEAFF
14 . TRBJ2-3 once TRBV12-3/TRBV12-4 TGTGCCAGCAGTTTTGGCGGAGGGGTAGATACGCAGTATTTT CASSFGGGVDTQYF
11 . TRBJ2-1 . TRBV20-1 TGCAGTGCTGGAGTTTACAATGAGCAGTTCTTC CSAGVYNEQFF
17 TRBD2 TRBJ2-1 . TRBV6-2/TRBV6-3 TGTGCCAGCAGTTATGAACTAGCGGGACTCTCCTACAATGAGCAGTTCTTC CASSYELAGLSYNEQFF
14 . TRBJ2-7 few TRBV28 TGTGCCAGCAGTTTATACGGGCTCCCGAACGAGCAGTACTTC CASSLYGLPNEQYF
15 . TRBJ2-7 few TRBV3-1 TGTGCCAGCAGTCGTAGCCGGGACCCCTCCTACGAGCAGTACTTC CASSRSRDPSYEQYF
14 . TRBJ2-1 few TRBV5-4 TGTGCCAGCAGCCGCTGGGGACGGAGCAATGAGCAGTTCTTC CASSRWGRSNEQFF
12 . TRBJ2-7 . TRBV29-1 TGCAGCGTTGCTCAGGTTTACTACGAGCAGTACTTC CSVAQVYYEQYF
15 TRBD1 TRBJ1-1 few TRBV28 TGTACCAGCAGACAAATACAGGGGTCTTCGACTGAAGCTTTCTTT CTSRQIQGSSTEAFF
15 TRBD1 TRBJ1-3 . TRBV7-9 TGTGCCAGCAGCTTCCAGGGGGCCTCTGGAAACACCATATATTTT CASSFQGASGNTIYF
13 . TRBJ1-6 . TRBV2 TGTGCCACCGGGGACGGAATTAATTCACCCCTCCACTTT CATGDGINSPLHF
16 . TRBJ1-1 . TRBV28 TGTGCCAGCAGCCTTGGGGCAGGGTGGGCGAACACTGAAGCTTTCTTT CASSLGAGWANTEAFF
11 . TRBJ2-1 . TRBV24-1 TGTGCCACCAGTCTCCAGTCGGTGCAGTTCTTC CATSLQSVQFF
15 TRBD2 TRBJ2-1 . TRBV5-1 TGCGCCAGCAGCTCCCTAGCGGGAGGGCCCAATGAGCAGTTCTTC CASSSLAGGPNEQFF
16 . TRBJ2-1 few TRBV5-1 TGCGCCAGCAGTCGGGGAGCCACAGCCTCATACAATGAGCAGTTCTTC CASSRGATASYNEQFF
14 TRBD2 TRBJ2-4 many TRBV28 TGTGCCAGCAGTTCCCCCCTAGCGGGGGACATTCAGTACTTC CASSSPLAGDIQYF
15 TRBD1 TRBJ2-3 . TRBV20-1 TGCAGTGCTAGAGTCAGGGGGCATCGGACAGATACGCAGTATTTT CSARVRGHRTDTQYF
17 TRBD2 TRBJ2-7 . TRBV20-1 TGCAGTGCTCAAAAGGGACTAGCGGATCCGCTCCTAGGGGAGCAGTACTTC CSAQKGLADPLLGEQYF
13 . TRBJ2-6 . TRBV7-2 TGTGCCAGCAGCTCCCTTCGTGCCAACGTCCTGACTTTC CASSSLRANVLTF
16 . TRBJ2-1 once TRBV11-2 TGTGCCAGCAGCCCCCTCGTCCGGCAGGGAGCGGTTGAGCAGTTCTTC CASSPLVRQGAVEQFF
14 . TRBJ2-1 many TRBV28 TGTGCCAGCAGCCGTAGGATTAGGGGCGGTGAGCAGTTCTTC CASSRRIRGGEQFF
12 . TRBJ1-5 . TRBV10-3 TGTGCCATCGGAAGGGGCAATCAGCCCCAGCATTTT CAIGRGNQPQHF
17 TRBD2 TRBJ2-5 few TRBV6-2/TRBV6-3 TGTGCCAGCAGTTACGGACTAGCGGGAGTAGGGCAAGAGACCCAGTACTTC CASSYGLAGVGQETQYF
12 . TRBJ2-5 many TRBV29-1 TGCAGCGTTGAGCGGGGACAAGAGACCCAGTACTTC CSVERGQETQYF
18 . TRBJ2-6 once TRBV28 TGTGCCAGCAGTCGGAGACAGCCACCACGATCTGGGGCCAACGTCCTGACTTTC CASSRRQPPRSGANVLTF
14 TRBD1 TRBJ2-7 few TRBV7-8 TGTGCCAGCAGCCCTCGGGACAGGGTTAACGAGCAGTACTTC CASSPRDRVNEQYF
11 . TRBJ1-1 . TRBV20-1 TGCAGTGCTAATGAGTTTTCGGAAGCTTTCTTT CSANEFSEAFF
14 . TRBJ2-1 . TRBV28 TGTGCCAGCCAAGAGAAGGGACGGCTCAATGAGCAGTTCTTC CASQEKGRLNEQFF
14 . TRBJ2-5 few TRBV5-4 TGTGCCAGCAGCTTTCGGGAATATGAAGAGACCCAGTACTTC CASSFREYEETQYF
13 . TRBJ1-2 . TRBV6-5 TGTGCCAGCAGACACCAGGCGTTCTATGGCTACACCTTC CASRHQAFYGYTF
14 TRBD1 TRBJ1-4 . TRBV29-1 TGCAGCATCGAACGACAGGGGCGGCTAGAAAAACTGTTTTTT CSIERQGRLEKLFF
13 TRBD1 TRBJ2-3 few TRBV27 TGTGCCAGCAGGCCAGACAGGGAAGATACGCAGTATTTT CASRPDREDTQYF
16 . TRBJ1-2 few TRBV20-1 TGCAGTGCTAGAAATAAGGAACGGGGGTTTAACTATGGCTACACCTTC CSARNKERGFNYGYTF
13 . TRBJ2-3 . TRBV6-5 TGTGCCAGCAGTTACACCCTAACAGATACGCAGTATTTT CASSYTLTDTQYF
17 TRBD2 TRBJ2-7 . TRBV5-1 TGCGCCAGCAGCTTGCGGGCTAGCGGAACCAACCCAGTCGAGCAGTACTTC CASSLRASGTNPVEQYF
14 . TRBJ2-7 . TRBV3-1 TGTGCCAGCAGCCATTGGAGGGGCGTAGGGGAGCAGTACTTC CASSHWRGVGEQYF
19 TRBD2 TRBJ2-1 . TRBV5-1 TGCGCCAGCAGCTCCGCGGGACTAGCGGGAAGAACATCCTACAATGAGCAGTTCTTC CASSSAGLAGRTSYNEQFF
14 TRBD1 TRBJ2-7 few TRBV5-1 TGCGCCAGCAGCTCTGCAGGGGGTGCCTACGAGCAGTACTTC CASSSAGGAYEQYF
15 . TRBJ1-5 . TRBV7-2 TGTGCCAGCAGCTTAGATCAGTATAGCAATCAGCCCCAGCATTTT CASSLDQYSNQPQHF
13 . TRBJ1-4 few TRBV30 TGTGCCTGGACGTGGGCAGTTAATGAAAAACTGTTTTTT CAWTWAVNEKLFF
17 TRBD1 TRBJ2-5 few TRBV24-1 TGTGCCACCAGTGACCCAGGAGACCACAGGGGGATGGAGACCCAGTACTTC CATSDPGDHRGMETQYF